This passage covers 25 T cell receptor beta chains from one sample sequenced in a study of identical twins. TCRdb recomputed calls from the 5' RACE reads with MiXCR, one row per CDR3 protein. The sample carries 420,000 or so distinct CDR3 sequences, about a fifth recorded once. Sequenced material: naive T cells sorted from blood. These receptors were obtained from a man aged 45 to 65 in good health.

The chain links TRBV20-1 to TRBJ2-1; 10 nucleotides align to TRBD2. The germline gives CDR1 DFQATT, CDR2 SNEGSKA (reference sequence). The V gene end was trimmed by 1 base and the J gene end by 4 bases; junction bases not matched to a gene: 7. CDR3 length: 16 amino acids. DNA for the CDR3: TGCAGTGCTAGAGCGTTAAGCGGGGGGGTTTACAATGAGCAGTTCTTC. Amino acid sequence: CSARALSGGVYNEQFF.

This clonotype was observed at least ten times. CDR3 DNA: TGTGCCACTGTTACTAGCGATTCCTACAATGAGCAGTTCTTC. It yields the protein CATVTSDSYNEQFF. The chain combines TRBV2 with TRBJ2-1; 7 nucleotides agree with TRBD2. Germline-derived CDR1 and CDR2 are SNHLY and FYNNEI. The CDR3 length is 14 residues. V trimming: 10 bases; J trimming: 1 base; junction bases outside the gene matches: 7.

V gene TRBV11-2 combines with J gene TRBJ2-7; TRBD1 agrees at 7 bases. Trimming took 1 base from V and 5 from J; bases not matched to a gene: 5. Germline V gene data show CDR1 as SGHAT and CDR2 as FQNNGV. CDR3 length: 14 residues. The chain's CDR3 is CASSLVRGRHEQYF. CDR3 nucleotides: TGTGCCAGCAGCTTAGTTAGGGGGCGGCACGAGCAGTACTTC.

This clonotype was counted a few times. CDR3 nucleotides: TGCGCCAGCAGCCAAGGAGGAAGCTCTGGAAACACCATATATTTT. Protein product: CASSQGGSSGNTIYF. The J gene is TRBJ1-3, the V gene TRBV4-3; D is undetermined. V dropped 1 base and J dropped 0 bases, with 7 bases sitting between them. The CDR3 contains 15 residues. Germline V CDR1 and CDR2: LGHNA, YSLEER.

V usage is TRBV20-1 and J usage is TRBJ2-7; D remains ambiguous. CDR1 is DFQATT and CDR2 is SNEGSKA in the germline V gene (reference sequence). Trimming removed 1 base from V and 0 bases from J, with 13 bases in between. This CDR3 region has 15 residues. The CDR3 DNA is TGCAGTGCTAGAGCCCCAGGCCTAAGCTCCTACGAGCAGTACTTC. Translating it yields CSARAPGLSSYEQYF.

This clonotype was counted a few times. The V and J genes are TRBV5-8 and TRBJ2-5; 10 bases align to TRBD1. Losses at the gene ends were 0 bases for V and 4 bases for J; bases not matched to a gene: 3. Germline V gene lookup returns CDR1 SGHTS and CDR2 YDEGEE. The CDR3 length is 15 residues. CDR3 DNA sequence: TGTGCCAGCAGCTTGGGGACAGGGGGTTTAGAGACCCAGTACTTC. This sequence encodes CASSLGTGGLETQYF.

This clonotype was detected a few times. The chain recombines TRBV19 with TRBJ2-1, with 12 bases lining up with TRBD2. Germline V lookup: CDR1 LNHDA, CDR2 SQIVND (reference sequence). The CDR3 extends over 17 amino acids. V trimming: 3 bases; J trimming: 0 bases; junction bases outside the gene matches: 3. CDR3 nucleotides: TGTGCCAGTAGTATTGGGACTAGCGGGTACTCCTACAATGAGCAGTTCTTC. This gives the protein CASSIGTSGYSYNEQFF. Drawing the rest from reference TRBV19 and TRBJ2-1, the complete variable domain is DGGITQSPKYLFRKEGQNVTLSCEQNLNHDAMYWYRQDPGQGLRLIYYSQIVNDFQKGDIAEGYSVSREKKESFPLTVTSAQKNPTAFYLCASSIGTSGYSYNEQFFGPGTRLTVL.

The CDR3 bases are TGTGCCAGCTCACCGCGACTGGGCTACCAAGAGACCCAGTACTTC. Its protein is CASSPRLGYQETQYF. The chain uses TRBV18 and TRBJ2-5, with D hard to call. Trimming left V 3 bases short and J 0 bases short, with 11 bases between. The CDR3 covers 15 residues. Germline CDR1 and CDR2: KGHSH and LQKENI.

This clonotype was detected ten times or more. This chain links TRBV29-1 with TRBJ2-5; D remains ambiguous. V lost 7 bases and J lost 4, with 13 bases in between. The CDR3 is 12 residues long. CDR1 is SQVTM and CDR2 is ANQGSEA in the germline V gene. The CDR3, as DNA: TGCAGCGGCCGGACCGGCGGAGAGACCCAGTACTTC. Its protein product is CSGRTGGETQYF.

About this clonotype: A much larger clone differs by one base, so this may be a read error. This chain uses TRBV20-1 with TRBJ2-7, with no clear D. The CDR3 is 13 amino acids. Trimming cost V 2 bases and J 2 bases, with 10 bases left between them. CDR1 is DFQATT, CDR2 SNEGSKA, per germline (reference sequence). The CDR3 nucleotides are TGCAGTGCTAGACCTTTGGGCCCCTACGAGCAGTACTTC. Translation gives CSARPLGPYEQYF.

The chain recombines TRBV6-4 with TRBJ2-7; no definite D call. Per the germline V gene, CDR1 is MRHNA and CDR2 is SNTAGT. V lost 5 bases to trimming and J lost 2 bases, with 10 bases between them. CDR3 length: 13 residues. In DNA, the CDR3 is TGTGCCAGCAGTCCTGGACCAGCCTACGAGCAGTACTTC. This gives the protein CASSPGPAYEQYF.

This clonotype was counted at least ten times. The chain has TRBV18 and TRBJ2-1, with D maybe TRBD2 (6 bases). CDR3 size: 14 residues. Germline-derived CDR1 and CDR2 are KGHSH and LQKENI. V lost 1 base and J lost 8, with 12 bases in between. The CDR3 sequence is CASSPLEGSYEQFF. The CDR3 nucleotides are TGTGCCAGCTCACCACTGGAGGGGTCGTATGAGCAGTTCTTC.

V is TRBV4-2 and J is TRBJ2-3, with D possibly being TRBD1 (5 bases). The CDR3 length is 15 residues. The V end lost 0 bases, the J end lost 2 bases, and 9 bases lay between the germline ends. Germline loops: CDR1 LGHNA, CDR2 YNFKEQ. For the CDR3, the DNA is TGTGCCAGCAGCCAAGATAGTGGGGCCACAGATACGCAGTATTTT. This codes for CASSQDSGATDTQYF.

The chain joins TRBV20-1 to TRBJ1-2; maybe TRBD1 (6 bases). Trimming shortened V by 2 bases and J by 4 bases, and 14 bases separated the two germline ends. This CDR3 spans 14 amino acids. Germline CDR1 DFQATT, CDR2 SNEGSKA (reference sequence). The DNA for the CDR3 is TGCAGTGCTAGATCCAGGGTGGGGGCCTATGGCTACACCTTC. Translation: CSARSRVGAYGYTF.

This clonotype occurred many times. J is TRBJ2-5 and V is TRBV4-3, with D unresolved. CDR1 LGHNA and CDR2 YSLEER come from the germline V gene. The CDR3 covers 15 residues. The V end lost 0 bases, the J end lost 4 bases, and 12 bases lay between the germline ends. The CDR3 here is CASSQDFLVRETQYF. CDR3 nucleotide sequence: TGCGCCAGCAGCCAAGATTTCTTGGTCCGAGAGACCCAGTACTTC.

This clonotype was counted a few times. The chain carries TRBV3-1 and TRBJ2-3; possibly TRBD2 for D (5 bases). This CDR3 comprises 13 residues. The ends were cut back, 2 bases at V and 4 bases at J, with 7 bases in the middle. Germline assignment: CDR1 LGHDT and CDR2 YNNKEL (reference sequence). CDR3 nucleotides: TGTGCCAGCAGCCAACAGAGGGCAGATACGCAGTATTTT. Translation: CASSQQRADTQYF.

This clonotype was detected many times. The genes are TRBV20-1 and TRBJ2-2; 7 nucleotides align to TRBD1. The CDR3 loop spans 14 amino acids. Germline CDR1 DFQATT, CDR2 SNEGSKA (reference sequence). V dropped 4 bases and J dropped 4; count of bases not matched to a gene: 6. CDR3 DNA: TGCAGTGCTAACCCTGGGACAGCCACCGGGGAGCTGTTTTTT. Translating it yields CSANPGTATGELFF.

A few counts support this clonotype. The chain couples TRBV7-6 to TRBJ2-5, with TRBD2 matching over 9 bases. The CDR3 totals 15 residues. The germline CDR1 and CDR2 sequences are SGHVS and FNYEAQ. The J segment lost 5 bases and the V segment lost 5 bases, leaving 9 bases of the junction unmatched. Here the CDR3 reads CASSKGLAPGETQYF. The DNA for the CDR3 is TGTGCCAGCAGCAAGGGACTAGCCCCGGGGGAGACCCAGTACTTC.

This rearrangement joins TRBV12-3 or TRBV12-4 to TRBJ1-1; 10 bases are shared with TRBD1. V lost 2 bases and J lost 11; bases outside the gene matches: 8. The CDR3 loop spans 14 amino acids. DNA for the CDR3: TGTGCCAGCAGTTTAATCTGGGACAGGGGAATGGCTTTCTTT. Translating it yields CASSLIWDRGMAFF.

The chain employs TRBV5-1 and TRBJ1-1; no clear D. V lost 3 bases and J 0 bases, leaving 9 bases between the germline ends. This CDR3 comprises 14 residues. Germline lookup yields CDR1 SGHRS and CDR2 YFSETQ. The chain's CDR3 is CASSSGALNTEAFF. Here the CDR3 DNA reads TGCGCCAGCAGCTCTGGAGCTCTGAACACTGAAGCTTTCTTT.

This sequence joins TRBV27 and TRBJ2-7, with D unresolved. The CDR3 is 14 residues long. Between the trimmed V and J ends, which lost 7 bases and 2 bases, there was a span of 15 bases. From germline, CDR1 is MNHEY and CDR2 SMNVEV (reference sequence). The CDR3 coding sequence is TGTGCCAGCAATAGGAGCGTTCCTCCCTACGAGCAGTACTTC. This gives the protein CASNRSVPPYEQYF.

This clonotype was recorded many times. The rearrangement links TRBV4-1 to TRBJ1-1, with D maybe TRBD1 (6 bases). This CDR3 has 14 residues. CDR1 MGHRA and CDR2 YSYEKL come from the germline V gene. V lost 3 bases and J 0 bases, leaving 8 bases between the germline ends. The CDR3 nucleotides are TGCGCCAGCAGCCAGGGGGGCCTGAACACTGAAGCTTTCTTT. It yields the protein CASSQGGLNTEAFF.

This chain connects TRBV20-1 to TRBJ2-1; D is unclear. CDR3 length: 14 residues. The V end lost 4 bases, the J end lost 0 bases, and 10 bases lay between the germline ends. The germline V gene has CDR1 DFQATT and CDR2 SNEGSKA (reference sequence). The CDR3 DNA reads TGCAGTGCTATTGGGGATCTCTCCTACAATGAGCAGTTCTTC. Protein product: CSAIGDLSYNEQFF.

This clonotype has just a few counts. The CDR3 is CSARDVGGSGFYEQYF. Written as DNA, the CDR3 is TGCAGTGCTAGAGATGTTGGGGGTTCGGGTTTCTACGAGCAGTACTTC. V is TRBV20-1 and J is TRBJ2-7; tentatively, D is TRBD1 or TRBD2 (5 bases each). There are 16 residues in the CDR3. The germline V gene has CDR1 DFQATT and CDR2 SNEGSKA (reference sequence). The germline V and J ends were trimmed by 0 bases and 3 bases, with 18 bases remaining between them.

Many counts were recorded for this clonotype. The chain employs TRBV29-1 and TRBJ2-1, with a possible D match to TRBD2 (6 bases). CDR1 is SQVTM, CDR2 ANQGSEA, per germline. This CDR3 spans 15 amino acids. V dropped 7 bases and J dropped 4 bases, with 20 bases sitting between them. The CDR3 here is CSGGLVLASYNEQFF. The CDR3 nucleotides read TGCAGCGGGGGTTTAGTTCTAGCGAGTTACAATGAGCAGTTCTTC.